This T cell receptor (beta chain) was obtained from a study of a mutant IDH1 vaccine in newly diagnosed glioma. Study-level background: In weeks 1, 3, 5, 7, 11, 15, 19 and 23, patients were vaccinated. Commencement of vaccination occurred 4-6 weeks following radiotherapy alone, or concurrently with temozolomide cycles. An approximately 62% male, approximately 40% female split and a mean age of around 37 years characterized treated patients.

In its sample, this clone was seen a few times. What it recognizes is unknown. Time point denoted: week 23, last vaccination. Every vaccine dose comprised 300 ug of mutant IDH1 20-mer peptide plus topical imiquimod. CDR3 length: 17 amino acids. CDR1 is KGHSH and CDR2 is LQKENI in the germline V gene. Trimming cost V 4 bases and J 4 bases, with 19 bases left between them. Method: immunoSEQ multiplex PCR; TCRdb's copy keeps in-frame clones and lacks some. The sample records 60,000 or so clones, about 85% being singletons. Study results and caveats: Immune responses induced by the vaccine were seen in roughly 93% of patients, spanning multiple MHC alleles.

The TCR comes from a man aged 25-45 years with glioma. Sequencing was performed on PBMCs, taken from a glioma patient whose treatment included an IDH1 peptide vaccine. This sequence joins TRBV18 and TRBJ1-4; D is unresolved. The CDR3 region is CASSRTWSFTNNEKLFF. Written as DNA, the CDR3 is TGTGCCAGCTCACGAACCTGGAGTTTTACGAATAATGAAAAACTGTTTTTT.